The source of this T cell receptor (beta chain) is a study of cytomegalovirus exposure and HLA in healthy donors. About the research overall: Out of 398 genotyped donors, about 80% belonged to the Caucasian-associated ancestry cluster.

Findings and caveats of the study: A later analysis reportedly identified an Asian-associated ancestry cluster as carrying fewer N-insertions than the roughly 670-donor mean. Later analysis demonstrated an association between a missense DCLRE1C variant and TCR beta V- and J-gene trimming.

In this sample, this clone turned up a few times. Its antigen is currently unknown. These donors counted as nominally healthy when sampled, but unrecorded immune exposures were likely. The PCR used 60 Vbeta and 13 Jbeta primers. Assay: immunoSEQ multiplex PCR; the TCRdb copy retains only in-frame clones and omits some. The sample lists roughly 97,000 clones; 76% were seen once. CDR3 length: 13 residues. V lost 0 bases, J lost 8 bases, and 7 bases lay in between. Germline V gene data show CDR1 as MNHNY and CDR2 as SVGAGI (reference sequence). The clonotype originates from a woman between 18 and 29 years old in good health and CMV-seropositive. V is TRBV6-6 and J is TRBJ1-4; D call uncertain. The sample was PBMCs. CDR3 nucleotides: TGTGCCAGCAGTTACTCGACGGGGGAAAAACTGTTTTTT. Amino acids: CASSYSTGEKLFF.